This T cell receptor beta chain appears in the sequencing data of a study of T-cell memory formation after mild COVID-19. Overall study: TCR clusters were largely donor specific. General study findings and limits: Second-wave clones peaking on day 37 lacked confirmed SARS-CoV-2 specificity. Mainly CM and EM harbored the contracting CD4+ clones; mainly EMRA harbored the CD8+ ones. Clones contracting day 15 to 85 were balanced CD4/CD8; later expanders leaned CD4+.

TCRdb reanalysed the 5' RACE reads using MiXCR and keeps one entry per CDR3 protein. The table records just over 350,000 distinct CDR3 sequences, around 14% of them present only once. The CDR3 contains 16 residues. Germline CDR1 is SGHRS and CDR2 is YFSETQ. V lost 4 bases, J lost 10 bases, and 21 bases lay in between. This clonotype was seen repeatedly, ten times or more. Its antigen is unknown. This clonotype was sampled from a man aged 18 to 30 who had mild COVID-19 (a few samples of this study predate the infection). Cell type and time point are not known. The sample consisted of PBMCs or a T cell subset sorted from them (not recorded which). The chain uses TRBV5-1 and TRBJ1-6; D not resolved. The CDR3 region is CASSPKSAARVSPLHF. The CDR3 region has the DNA TGCGCCAGCAGCCCGAAGAGCGCCGCCAGAGTATCACCCCTCCACTTT.